This T cell receptor (beta chain) came from a study of cytomegalovirus exposure and HLA in healthy donors. As regards this clone: Its antigen is currently unknown.

This CDR3 is built from 16 residues. V was pared by 6 bases and J by 0 bases, with 17 bases between. CDR1 and CDR2 (germline): ENHRY, SYGVKD. Libraries were prepared by immunoSEQ multiplex PCR; TCRdb keeps only in-frame clonotypes and omits some of them. Of around 50,000 clones listed, 85% to 95% are singletons. General study points: Cytomegalovirus-associated status was assigned to about 170 TCR beta chains.

The sequence came from a woman in her late teens or twenties in good health and CMV-seronegative. V and J are TRBV10-3 and TRBJ1-2; D ambiguous. Material for sequencing was PBMCs. The CDR3 region is CAISLALDGANYGYTF. The CDR3 coding sequence is TGTGCCATCAGCTTGGCCCTTGACGGAGCTAACTATGGCTACACCTTC.